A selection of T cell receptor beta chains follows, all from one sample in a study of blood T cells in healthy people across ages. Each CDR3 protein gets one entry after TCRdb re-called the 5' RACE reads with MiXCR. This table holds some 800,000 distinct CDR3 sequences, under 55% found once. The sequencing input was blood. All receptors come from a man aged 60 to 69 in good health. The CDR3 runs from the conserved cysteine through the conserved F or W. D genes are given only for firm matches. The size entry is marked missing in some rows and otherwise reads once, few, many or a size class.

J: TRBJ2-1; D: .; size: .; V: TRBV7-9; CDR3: CASSFFTAEQFF; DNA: TGTGCCAGCAGCTTTTTCACAGCTGAGCAGTTCTTC
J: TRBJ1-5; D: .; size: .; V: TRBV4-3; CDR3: CASSQEWYTGYQPQHF; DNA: TGCGCCAGCAGCCAAGAATGGTATACAGGGTATCAGCCCCAGCATTTT
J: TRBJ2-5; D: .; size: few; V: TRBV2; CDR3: CASLRGAETQYF; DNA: TGTGCCAGCCTACGGGGCGCAGAGACCCAGTACTTC
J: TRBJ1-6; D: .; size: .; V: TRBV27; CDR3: CASSSRDPRSSPLHF; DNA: TGTGCCAGCAGTTCCCGGGACCCCAGAAGTTCACCCCTCCACTTT
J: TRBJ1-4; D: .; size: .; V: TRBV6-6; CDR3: CASSYSQGRANEKLFF; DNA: TGTGCCAGCAGTTACTCTCAGGGAAGGGCTAATGAAAAACTGTTTTTT
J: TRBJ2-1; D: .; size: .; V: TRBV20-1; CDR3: CSARDPPLETQFF; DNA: TGCAGTGCTAGAGATCCACCCCTGGAGACCCAGTTCTTC
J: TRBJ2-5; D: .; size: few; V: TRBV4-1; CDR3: CASSHNRAAETQYF; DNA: TGCGCCAGCAGCCACAACAGGGCAGCGGAGACCCAGTACTTC
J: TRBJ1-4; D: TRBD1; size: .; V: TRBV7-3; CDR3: CASSLGGTAGEKLFF; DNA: TGTGCCAGCAGCTTAGGAGGGACAGCGGGCGAAAAACTGTTTTTT
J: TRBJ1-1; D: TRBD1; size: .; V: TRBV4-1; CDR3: CASSHTRQGLNTEAFF; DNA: TGCGCCAGCAGCCACACCCGACAGGGGTTGAACACTGAAGCTTTCTTT
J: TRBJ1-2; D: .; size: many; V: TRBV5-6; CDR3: CASSLGQGDYGYTF; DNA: TGTGCCAGCAGCTTGGGACAAGGTGACTATGGCTACACCTTC
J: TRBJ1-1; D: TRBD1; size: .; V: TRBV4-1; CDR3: CASSLGTGQPEAFF; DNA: TGCGCCAGCAGCCTGGGGACAGGGCAACCCGAAGCTTTCTTT
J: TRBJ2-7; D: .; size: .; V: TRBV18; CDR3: CASQDLGVHEQYF; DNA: TGTGCCAGCCAGGACCTGGGGGTCCACGAGCAGTACTTC
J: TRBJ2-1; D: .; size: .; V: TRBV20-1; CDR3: CSARDFRDTQAGEQFF; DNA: TGCAGTGCTAGAGATTTTCGCGACACACAGGCTGGGGAGCAGTTCTTC
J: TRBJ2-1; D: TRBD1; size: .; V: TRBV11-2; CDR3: CAINDRALSSEQFF; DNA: TGTGCCATTAACGACAGGGCGCTGTCTTCTGAGCAGTTCTTC
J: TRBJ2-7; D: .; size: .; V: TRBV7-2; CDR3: CASSLAGGRSEQYF; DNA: TGTGCCAGCAGCTTAGCGGGGGGGCGATCCGAGCAGTACTTC
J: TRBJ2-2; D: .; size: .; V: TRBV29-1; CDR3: CSVTPGHGTQLNTGELFF; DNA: TGCAGCGTTACACCGGGACATGGAACCCAATTGAACACCGGGGAGCTGTTTTTT
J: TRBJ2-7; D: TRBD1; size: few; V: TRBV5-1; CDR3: CASSLVFGQGYEQYF; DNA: TGCGCCAGCAGCTTGGTTTTCGGACAGGGGTACGAGCAGTACTTC
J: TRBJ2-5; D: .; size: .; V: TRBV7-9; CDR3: CASSPAARETQYF; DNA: TGTGCCAGCAGCCCTGCCGCCCGGGAGACCCAGTACTTC
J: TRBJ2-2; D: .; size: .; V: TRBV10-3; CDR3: CAIRGTSFGGELFF; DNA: TGTGCCATCAGGGGGACTTCTTTCGGCGGGGAGCTGTTTTTT
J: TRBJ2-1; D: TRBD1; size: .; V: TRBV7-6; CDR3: CASSRTGQIYNEQFF; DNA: TGTGCCAGCAGCCGCACGGGACAGATCTACAATGAGCAGTTCTTC
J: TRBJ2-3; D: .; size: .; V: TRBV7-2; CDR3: CASSLGLGLTDTQYF; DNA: TGTGCCAGCAGCTTAGGTCTGGGTCTTACAGATACGCAGTATTTT
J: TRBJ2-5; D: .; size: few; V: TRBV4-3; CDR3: CASSPNGGLQETQYF; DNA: TGCGCCAGCAGCCCTAACGGGGGTTTACAAGAGACCCAGTACTTC
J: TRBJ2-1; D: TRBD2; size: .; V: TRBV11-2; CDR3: CASSLQIGGTYNEQFF; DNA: TGTGCCAGCAGCTTACAAATCGGGGGGACCTACAATGAGCAGTTCTTC
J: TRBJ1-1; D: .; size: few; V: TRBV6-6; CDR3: CASIGELRSTEAFF; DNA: TGTGCCAGCATTGGTGAGCTTCGAAGCACTGAAGCTTTCTTT
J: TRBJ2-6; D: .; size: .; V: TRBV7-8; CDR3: CASSQRSPGSGANVLTF; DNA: TGTGCCAGCAGCCAAAGGTCTCCGGGCTCTGGGGCCAACGTCCTGACTTTC